This T cell receptor (beta chain) was identified during a study of blood T cell repertoires in COVID-19. Sequenced by immunoSEQ multiplex PCR; TCRdb stores in-frame clones only, minus some. The table lists fewer than 350,000 clones, 81% of them singletons, with 2.5% to 3% in the top ten. Germline CDR1 is LNHNV and CDR2 is YYDKDF (reference sequence). This CDR3 has 15 amino acids. Trimming shortened V by 0 bases and J by 6 bases, and 15 bases separated the two germline ends. Sample: peripheral blood. The chain combines TRBV15 with TRBJ2-7; a weak D match, TRBD2 (7 bases). This TCR was recovered from a woman in her sixties or seventies with active or convalescent COVID-19. CDR3 sequence: CATSRDGGGTREQYF. CDR3 in DNA: TGTGCCACCAGCAGAGATGGGGGAGGGACACGCGAGCAGTACTTC.